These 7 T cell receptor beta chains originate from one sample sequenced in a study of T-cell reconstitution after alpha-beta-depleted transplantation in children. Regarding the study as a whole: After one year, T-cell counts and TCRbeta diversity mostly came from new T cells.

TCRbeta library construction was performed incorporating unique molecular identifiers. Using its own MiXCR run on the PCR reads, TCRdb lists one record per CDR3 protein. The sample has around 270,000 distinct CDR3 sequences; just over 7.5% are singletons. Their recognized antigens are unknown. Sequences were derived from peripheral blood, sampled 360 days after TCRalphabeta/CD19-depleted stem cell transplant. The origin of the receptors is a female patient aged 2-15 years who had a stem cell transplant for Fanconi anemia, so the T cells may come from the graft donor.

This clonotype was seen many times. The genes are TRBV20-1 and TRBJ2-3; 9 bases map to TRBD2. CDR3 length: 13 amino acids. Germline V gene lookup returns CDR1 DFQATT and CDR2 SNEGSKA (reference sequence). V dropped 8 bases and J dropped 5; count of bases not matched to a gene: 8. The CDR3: CSSTAGGGDTQYF. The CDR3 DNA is TGCAGTTCAACAGCGGGGGGAGGAGATACGCAGTATTTT.

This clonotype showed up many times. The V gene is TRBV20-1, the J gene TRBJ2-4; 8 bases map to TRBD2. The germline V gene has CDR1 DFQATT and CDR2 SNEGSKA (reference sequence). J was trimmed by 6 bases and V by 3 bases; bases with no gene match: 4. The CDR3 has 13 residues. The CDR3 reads CSASGGVGNIQYF. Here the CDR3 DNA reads TGCAGTGCTAGCGGGGGGGTGGGAAACATTCAGTACTTC.

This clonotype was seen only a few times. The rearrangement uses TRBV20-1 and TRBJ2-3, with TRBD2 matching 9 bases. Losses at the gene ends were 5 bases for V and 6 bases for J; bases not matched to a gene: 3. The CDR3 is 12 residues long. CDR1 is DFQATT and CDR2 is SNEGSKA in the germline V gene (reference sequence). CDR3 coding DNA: TGCAGTGCTCAGGCGGGGGGGGATACGCAGTATTTT. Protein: CSAQAGGDTQYF.

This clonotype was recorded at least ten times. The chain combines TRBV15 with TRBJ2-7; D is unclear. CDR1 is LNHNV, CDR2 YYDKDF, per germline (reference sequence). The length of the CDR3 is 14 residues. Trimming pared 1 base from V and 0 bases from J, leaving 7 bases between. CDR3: CATSRGTGSYEQYF. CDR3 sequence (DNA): TGTGCCACCAGCAGAGGGACGGGCTCCTACGAGCAGTACTTC. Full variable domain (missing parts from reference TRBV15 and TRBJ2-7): DAMVIQNPRYQVTQFGKPVTLSCSQTLNHNVMYWYQQKSSQAPKLLFHYYDKDFNNEADTPDNFQSRRPNTSFCFLDIRSPGLGDTAMYLCATSRGTGSYEQYFGPGTRLTVT.

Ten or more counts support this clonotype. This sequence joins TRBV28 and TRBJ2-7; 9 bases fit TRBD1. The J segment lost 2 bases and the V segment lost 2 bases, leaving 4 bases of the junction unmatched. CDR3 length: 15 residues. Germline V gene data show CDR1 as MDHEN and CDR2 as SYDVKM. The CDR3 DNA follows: TGTGCCAGCAGTTTACGGGGACAGGGAGCCTACGAGCAGTACTTC. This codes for CASSLRGQGAYEQYF.

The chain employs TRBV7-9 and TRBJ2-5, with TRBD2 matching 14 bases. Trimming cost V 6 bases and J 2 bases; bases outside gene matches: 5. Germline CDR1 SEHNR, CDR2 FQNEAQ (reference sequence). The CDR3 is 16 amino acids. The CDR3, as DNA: TGTGCCAGCAGTTTGGGGACTAGCGGGAGTCAAGAGACCCAGTACTTC. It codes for CASSLGTSGSQETQYF.

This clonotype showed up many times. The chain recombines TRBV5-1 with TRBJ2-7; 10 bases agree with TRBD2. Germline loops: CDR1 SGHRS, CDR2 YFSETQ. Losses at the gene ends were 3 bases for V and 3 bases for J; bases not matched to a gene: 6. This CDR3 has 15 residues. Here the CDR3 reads CASSSTGLAHYEQYF. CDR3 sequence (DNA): TGCGCCAGCAGCTCGACGGGACTAGCGCACTACGAGCAGTACTTC. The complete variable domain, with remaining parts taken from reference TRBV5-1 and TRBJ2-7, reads KAGVTQTPRYLIKTRGQQVTLSCSPISGHRSVSWYQQTPGQGLQFLFEYFSETQRNKGNFPGRFSGRQFSNSRSEMNVSTLELGDSALYLCASSSTGLAHYEQYFGPGTRLTVT.